This TCR beta chain was retrieved from a study of T-cell reconstitution after alpha-beta-depleted transplantation in children. Unique molecular identifiers were incorporated into the prepared TCRbeta library. TCRdb re-called the PCR reads with MiXCR, one entry per CDR3 protein. This sample has nearly 550,000 distinct CDR3 sequences, with 15% to 20% found just once. Per germline, CDR1 SEHNR and CDR2 FQNEAQ (reference sequence). The CDR3 is 16 residues long. In the case of this clonotype: Sequence at one end of the junction differs from germline and may be a read error.

The rearrangement uses TRBV7-9 and TRBJ2-6; D may be TRBD2 (6 bases). The sequence came from a human donor who donated a stem cell graft to a child with acute lymphoblastic leukemia. This specimen was PBMCs from the stem cell graft donor, taken from the stem cell graft. The CDR3 spells CATSPIRGTGANVLTF. CDR3 coding DNA: TGTGCCACCAGCCCGATCCGGGGGACTGGGGCCAACGTCCTGACTTTC.